This T cell receptor (beta chain) was sequenced during a study of T cells in Graves' hyperthyroidism and ophthalmopathy. In this sample, this clonotype turned up many times. Exclusion followed for patients with uncontrolled infection, other autoimmune disease, pregnancy or lactation. Amplified regions were TCR beta CDR3 sequences from RNA transcripts. During a first-round RT-PCR of the TCR CDR3, the HTBI primer set was used. From the multiplex PCR reads, TCRdb called clonotypes with MiXCR, one entry per CDR3 protein. The data show a few hundred thousand distinct CDR3 sequences, 15% to 20% seen once. Germline CDR1 MNHEY, CDR2 SVGEGT. CDR3 length: 15 amino acids. After removal of 5 bases from V and 6 bases from J, the junction contained 9 bases not matched to a gene.

This clonotype was obtained from a man younger than 30 with Graves' ophthalmopathy. Sequenced material: blood. V gene TRBV6-2 or TRBV6-3 combines with J gene TRBJ1-5; 8 nucleotides line up with TRBD1. CDR3 residues: CASSRGQGAGQPQHF. The CDR3, as DNA: TGTGCCAGCAGTAGAGGACAGGGCGCTGGTCAGCCCCAGCATTTT.